The 5 T cell receptor beta chains given below trace back to one sample, sequenced in a study of T cell responses to AZD1222 COVID-19 vaccine. TCRdb keeps only in-frame clones here, not all; method: immunoSEQ multiplex PCR. The sample comprises 150,000 to 200,000 clones, approximately 93% of which are singletons, and approximately 4% rests with the top ten. The source material was peripheral blood, sampled on day 0 of AZD1222 vaccination. These receptors came from an adult in good health.

The J gene is TRBJ2-1, the V gene TRBV18; D is uncertain. Deletions cut 6 bases from V and 8 bases from J, with 14 bases between. In germline, CDR1 is KGHSH, CDR2 LQKENI. The CDR3 loop spans 13 amino acids. CDR3 loop: CASSPLGGDEQFF. CDR3 DNA sequence: TGTGCCAGCTCGCCGCTGGGTGGCGATGAGCAGTTCTTC.

A single count supports this clone. The V and J genes are TRBV29-1 and TRBJ1-2, with 8 bases identical to TRBD1. The J segment lost 6 bases and the V segment lost 5 bases, leaving 5 bases of the junction unmatched. The CDR3 runs to 12 residues. The germline V gene encodes CDR1 SQVTM and CDR2 ANQGSEA. The CDR3 nucleotides are TGCAGCGTTTCTACAGGGGGAGATGGCTACACCTTC. Translation: CSVSTGGDGYTF.

CDR3 protein: CASSYGQGRNTIYF. DNA for the CDR3: TGTGCCAGCAGTTACGGTCAGGGGAGAAACACCATATATTTT. The chain combines TRBV6-5 with TRBJ1-3; D possibly corresponds to TRBD1 (6 bases). There are 14 residues in the CDR3. Germline V gene sequence: CDR1 MNHEY, CDR2 SVGAGI. Trimming pared 2 bases from V and 5 bases from J, leaving 10 bases between.

The genes are TRBV19 and TRBJ1-3, with a possible D match to TRBD1 (6 bases). The CDR3 runs 17 residues. Germline-derived CDR1 and CDR2 are LNHDA and SQIVND (reference sequence). Deletions cut 4 bases from V and 0 bases from J, with 16 bases between. The CDR3 sequence is CASSTIPTGRSGNTIYF. The CDR3 DNA sequence: TGTGCCAGTAGTACCATACCGACAGGCCGCTCTGGAAACACCATATATTTT.

V and J are TRBV5-1 and TRBJ1-2, with TRBD1 identical over 7 bases. From germline, CDR1 is SGHRS and CDR2 YFSETQ. The junction had 8 bases not matched to a gene; V was cut back by 3 bases and J by 6 bases. CDR3 length: 14 residues. CDR3 DNA sequence: TGCGCCAGCAGCTCCGCAGGGGGTTGGGATGGCTACACCTTC. Its protein product is CASSSAGGWDGYTF.